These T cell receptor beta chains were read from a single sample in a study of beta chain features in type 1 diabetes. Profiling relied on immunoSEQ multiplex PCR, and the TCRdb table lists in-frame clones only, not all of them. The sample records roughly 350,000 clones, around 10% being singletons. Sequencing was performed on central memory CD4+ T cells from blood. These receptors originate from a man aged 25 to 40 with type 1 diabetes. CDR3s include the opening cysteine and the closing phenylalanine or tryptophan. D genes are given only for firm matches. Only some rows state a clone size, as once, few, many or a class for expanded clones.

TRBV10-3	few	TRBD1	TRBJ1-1	TGTGCCATCAGCGGACAGGGGATGAACACTGAAGCTTTCTTT	CAISGQGMNTEAFF
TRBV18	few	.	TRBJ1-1	TGTGCCAGCTCCCCACCTTCTCGGCCAGACGAAGCTTTCTTT	CASSPPSRPDEAFF
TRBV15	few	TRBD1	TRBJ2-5	TGTGCCACCAGCAGAGACTTACAGGGGGGAGAGACCCAGTACTTC	CATSRDLQGGETQYF
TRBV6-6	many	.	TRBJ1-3	TGTGCCAGCAGTCAAGCCCAGATCGAGGGAAACACCATATATTTT	CASSQAQIEGNTIYF
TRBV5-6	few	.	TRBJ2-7	TGTGCCAGCAGCTTGGCGCAGGCCCCCTACGAGCAGTACTTC	CASSLAQAPYEQYF
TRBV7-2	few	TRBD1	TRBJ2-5	TGTGCCAGCAGCACCCGGACAGGGGAGACCCAGTACTTC	CASSTRTGETQYF
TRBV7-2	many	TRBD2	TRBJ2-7	TGTGCCAGCAGCCCATCCGGGACTATAGACGAGCAGTACTTC	CASSPSGTIDEQYF
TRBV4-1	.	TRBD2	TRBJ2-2	TGCGCCAGCAGCCGAGTTAGCGGGAGTGCCGGGGAGCTGTTTTTT	CASSRVSGSAGELFF
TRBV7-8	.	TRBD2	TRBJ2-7	TGTGCCAGCAGCCTCGGGACTAGCGCCTCCTACGAGCAGTACTTC	CASSLGTSASYEQYF
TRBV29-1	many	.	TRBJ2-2	TGCAGCGTTGAAGTCGAGGGTTTCAGGGGCACCGGGGAGCTGTTTTTT	CSVEVEGFRGTGELFF
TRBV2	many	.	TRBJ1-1	TGTGCCAGCAGTCCGAGGTACACTGAAGCTTTCTTT	CASSPRYTEAFF
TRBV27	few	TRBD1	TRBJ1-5	TGTGCCAGCAGTTCAACTTCAGACAGGGCCAATCAGCCCCAGCATTTT	CASSSTSDRANQPQHF
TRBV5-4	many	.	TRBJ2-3	TGTGCCAGCAGCTTGAGAGATACGCAGTATTTT	CASSLRDTQYF
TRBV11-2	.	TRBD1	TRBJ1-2	TGTGCCAGCAGCCCGACAGGGTTCAGCGGCTACACCTTC	CASSPTGFSGYTF
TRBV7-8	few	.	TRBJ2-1	TGTGCCAGCAGCCGAGAGGGGCCCCATGAGCAGTTCTTC	CASSREGPHEQFF
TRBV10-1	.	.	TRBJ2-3	TGCGCCACCCAAGAAGGGTCTGGCACAGATACGCAGTATTTT	CATQEGSGTDTQYF
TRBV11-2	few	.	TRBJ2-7	TGTGCCAGCAGCTTAGGGACAGCCTACGAGCAGTACTTC	CASSLGTAYEQYF
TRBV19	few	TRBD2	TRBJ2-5	TGTGCCAGTAGGCCCCGGGGGGGGCGCGCAGAGACCCAGTACTTC	CASRPRGGRAETQYF
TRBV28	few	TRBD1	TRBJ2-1	TGTGCCAGCCGGACAGGGGGCAATGAGCAGTTCTTC	CASRTGGNEQFF
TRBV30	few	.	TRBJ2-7	TGTGCCTGGAGTGTAAAAGGACCACGGAACTTC	CAWSVKGPRNF